Each of the 7 T cell receptor beta chains below was sequenced from the same sample in a study of blood T cell repertoires in COVID-19. Method: immunoSEQ multiplex PCR; TCRdb's copy keeps in-frame clones and lacks some. The sample yields around 400,000 clones, more than 70% seen once. The sequenced sample consisted of PBMCs or T cells enriched from blood (not recorded which). Receptors originate from a woman under 30 who had been exposed to COVID-19.

J is TRBJ1-3 and V is TRBV29-1; D ambiguous. Germline V lookup: CDR1 SQVTM, CDR2 ANQGSEA. The ends were cut back, 7 bases at V and 4 bases at J, with 17 bases in the middle. The CDR3 contains 14 residues. The CDR3 spells CSAWDRGAGNTIYF. CDR3 bases: TGCAGCGCCTGGGATCGGGGTGCAGGAAACACCATATATTTT.

The sample holds a few counts of this clone. The chain employs TRBV15 and TRBJ2-7, with D perhaps matching TRBD2 (6 bases). This CDR3 has 15 amino acids. V was shortened by 3 bases and J by 2 bases, with 14 bases between the two germline ends. Germline CDR1 and CDR2: LNHNV and YYDKDF (reference sequence). The CDR3 region has the DNA TGTGCCACCAGCAGCTACCAGGAGGGGACCTACGAGCAGTACTTC. The encoded protein is CATSSYQEGTYEQYF.

The chain combines TRBV7-6 with TRBJ2-1, with 7 nucleotides matching TRBD2. J gave up 0 bases and V 1 base, and 6 bases lay outside the gene matches. Germline values: CDR1 SGHVS, CDR2 FNYEAQ. The CDR3 sequence is 17 residues long. CDR3 nucleotide sequence: TGTGCCAGCAGCTTAGGTCCCCGGGGGGACTCCTACAATGAGCAGTTCTTC. It is translated as CASSLGPRGDSYNEQFF.

This chain links TRBV4-3 with TRBJ2-2; TRBD1 matches 9 bases. With 1 base clipped from V and 5 bases from J, the junction kept 5 bases outside the gene matches. In germline, CDR1 is LGHNA, CDR2 YSLEER. CDR3 length: 16 amino acids. The chain's CDR3 is CASSQVNRGRTGELFF. In DNA form, the CDR3 reads TGCGCCAGCAGCCAAGTAAACAGGGGGCGTACCGGGGAGCTGTTTTTT.

The chain uses TRBV2 and TRBJ1-4; 7 bases are a match to TRBD1. The CDR3 sequence is 14 residues long. The germline CDR1 and CDR2 sequences are SNHLY and FYNNEI. The junction had 9 bases not matched to a gene; V was cut back by 9 bases and J by 5 bases. CDR3 protein: CARQGLGGNEKLFF. CDR3 DNA sequence: TGTGCCAGACAGGGGTTAGGCGGGAATGAAAAACTGTTTTTT. Combining the CDR3 with reference TRBV2 and TRBJ1-4 gives the whole variable domain EPEVTQTPSHQVTQMGQEVILRCVPISNHLYFYWYRQILGQKVEFLVSFYNNEISEKSEIFDDQFSVERPDGSNFTLKIRSTKLEDSAMYFCARQGLGGNEKLFFGSGTQLSVL.

The chain employs TRBV7-2 and TRBJ1-6; 7 bases agree with TRBD1. This CDR3 region has 15 residues. The germline V gene encodes CDR1 SGHTA and CDR2 FQGNSA. J gave up 10 bases and V 2 bases, and 8 bases lay outside the gene matches. The CDR3 region has the DNA TGTGCCAGCAGCTTAATGGGGCAGGGGGGCTCACCCCTCCACTTT. It is translated as CASSLMGQGGSPLHF.

The chain couples TRBV15 to TRBJ2-1; 7 bases map to TRBD2. The CDR3 extends over 14 amino acids. With 4 bases clipped from V and 1 base from J, the junction kept 1 base outside the gene matches. Germline loops: CDR1 LNHNV, CDR2 YYDKDF (reference sequence). CDR3 in DNA: TGTGCCACCAGCACTAGCGGATCCTACAATGAGCAGTTCTTC. Its translation: CATSTSGSYNEQFF.